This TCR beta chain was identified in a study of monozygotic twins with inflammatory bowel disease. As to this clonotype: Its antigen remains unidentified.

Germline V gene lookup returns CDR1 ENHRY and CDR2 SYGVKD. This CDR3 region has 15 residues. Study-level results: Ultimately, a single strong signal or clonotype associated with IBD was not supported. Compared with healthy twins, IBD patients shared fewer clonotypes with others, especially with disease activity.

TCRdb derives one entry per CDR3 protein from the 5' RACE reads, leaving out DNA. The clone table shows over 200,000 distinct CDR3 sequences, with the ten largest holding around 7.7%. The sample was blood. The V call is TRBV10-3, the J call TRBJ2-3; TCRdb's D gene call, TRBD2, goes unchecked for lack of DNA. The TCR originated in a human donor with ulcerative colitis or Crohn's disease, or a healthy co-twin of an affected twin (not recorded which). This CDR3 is CAILRAGGGADTQYF.